This TCR beta chain was captured in a study of post-analysis software for immune sequencing data (dated by TCRdb to about 2015). Looking at the study overall: The recorded disease courses included relapsing-remitting, secondary progressive and progressive-relapsing multiple sclerosis, and some patients had no subtype annotation. Patient repertoires were compared against ten to eleven previously published healthy control repertoires from donors aged roughly 6 to 26 years. A subset of samples was prepared in parallel using single-end sample barcoding, then pooled and co-amplified after Illumina adapter ligation.

Of note for this clonotype: The antigen it binds to is not known. Per-base qualities were not stored, and no clone one base away is much larger.

TCR beta repertoires were profiled from peripheral blood of over 10 young patients with multiple sclerosis to demonstrate the VDJtools post-analysis software. The multiple sclerosis patients were children and adolescents ranging in age from about 6 to 17 years. In the germline V gene, CDR1 corresponds to SGHAT and CDR2 to FQNNGV. From the cysteine through the phenylalanine, the CDR3 covers 16 amino acids. The read is trimmed to its CDR3 DNA, 48 bases read in frame from base 1. Deletion took 1 base off V and 2 bases off J, with a span of 13 bases between the germline ends. Receptors were amplified or captured by PCR. The listed sequencing device is Illumina HiSeq 2500. To reduce PCR and sequencing biases, unique molecular identifiers were built into the TCR beta cDNA libraries. Roughly 500,000 cDNA molecules were obtained per 1 to 10 million input T cells, so each molecule approximated one T cell. The patient libraries were prepared and sequenced with the same protocol used for the earlier healthy control dataset. Samples belonging to the same batch were prepared together, multiplexed and sequenced on a shared HiSeq lane. The study's own analysis went as follows. MIGEC was used to process the raw barcoded reads, and molecular identifier groups with only a single read were discarded before consensus assembly and CDR3 extraction. VDJtools was used for post-analysis of the clonotype tables, and diversity was normalized by down-sampling every dataset to the size of the smallest sample. Repertoire overlap clustering matched CDR3 amino acid but not nucleotide sequences to correct batch-related cross-sample contamination. TCRdb trimmed public reads at Q25 via fastp, called clones via MiXCR and kept in-frame beta chains. Entries are consolidated by CDR3 protein sequence, retaining the most common genes and DNA. The V and J calls come from TCRdb's annotation, not from the publication. Counted in this sample were hundreds of thousands of distinct CDR3 sequences; more than 50% of them appeared once. About 11% of the sample rests with the top ten.

General study outcomes and caveats: The control group was slightly older than the multiple sclerosis patient group. Normalized Chao1 diversity was significantly lower in multiple sclerosis patients than controls, suggesting substantial peripheral T-cell clonal expansion. Significantly higher frequencies in patients than in controls were found for roughly 5 TRBV segments, including TRBV5-6, TRBV5-1 and TRBV20-1. Direct clustering with F measure showed strong co-clustering of samples prepared in the same batch, prompting a batch-effect correction.

Specimen: blood. The chain joins TRBV11-2 to TRBJ2-3; a confident D gene designation cannot be given. The receptor comes from a girl aged 2-10 years with multiple sclerosis. For the CDR3, the sequence is CASSLVLGQVTDTQYF. The bases read TGTGCCAGCAGCTTAGTTTTGGGCCAGGTCACAGATACGCAGTATTTT.